The next 6 T cell receptor beta chains were all read from a single sample in a study of blood T cells in healthy people across ages. Together with a sample-barcoded 5' primer, a J-beta primer mix was included in a second PCR lasting about 6 to 11 cycles. TCRdb itself ran the 5' RACE reads through MiXCR, one entry per CDR3 protein. The data show roughly 2 million distinct CDR3 sequences, roughly 52% seen once. The sequenced material came from blood. All receptors derive from a middle-aged woman in good health.

The chain recombines TRBV10-3 with TRBJ2-5; TRBD2 agrees at 7 bases. The J segment lost 1 base and the V segment lost 11 bases, leaving 7 bases of the junction unmatched. The V gene's germline CDR1 is ENHRY and CDR2 SYGVKD. There are 13 residues in the CDR3. DNA of the CDR3: TGTGCCGCCGGGGGGACTTCCCAAGAGACCCAGTACTTC. It encodes CAAGGTSQETQYF.

A word on this clonotype: The CDR3 does not close with the conserved phenylalanine or tryptophan, likely indicating a read error. This sequence joins TRBV5-1 and TRBJ2-7; no reliable D call. This CDR3 spans 13 amino acids. Germline values: CDR1 SGHRS, CDR2 YFSETQ. Deletions cut 4 bases from V and 2 bases from J, with 10 bases between. The CDR3 DNA reads as TGCGCCAGCAGCCATTCGAACGCCTACGAGCAGTACATC. It encodes CASSHSNAYEQYI.

Written as DNA, the CDR3 is TGTGCCAGCAGTTACCTAGAGGGACTAGCGGGGGTAAGCTCCTACAATGAGCAGTTCTTC. The encoded protein is CASSYLEGLAGVSSYNEQFF. The chain has TRBV6-2 or TRBV6-3 and TRBJ2-1, with TRBD2 identical over 14 bases. V was pared by 2 bases and J by 0 bases, with 9 bases of the junction left unmatched. The CDR3 runs 20 residues. Germline V gene lookup returns CDR1 MNHEY and CDR2 SVGEGT.

This clonotype was recorded at least ten times. V usage is TRBV27 and J usage is TRBJ2-1; perhaps TRBD1 as D (5 bases). Germline V gene lookup returns CDR1 MNHEY and CDR2 SMNVEV (reference sequence). The V gene lost 5 bases and the J gene lost 4 bases, with 15 bases spanning the gap. There are 15 residues in the CDR3. CDR3 nucleotide sequence: TGTGCCAGCAGTCTTGGACAAGGGAAGTACAATGAGCAGTTCTTC. Amino acids: CASSLGQGKYNEQFF.

The chain couples TRBV2 to TRBJ1-2, with TRBD1 matching over 11 bases. Germline V gene lookup returns CDR1 SNHLY and CDR2 FYNNEI. The length of the CDR3 is 16 residues. The trim removed 7 bases at V and 5 bases at J, leaving 12 bases unmatched. The CDR3 region has the DNA TGTGCCAGCACCTATACCCGGACAGGGGGCTGGTATGGCTACACCTTC. It is translated as CASTYTRTGGWYGYTF.

The J gene is TRBJ2-4, the V gene TRBV3-1; the D is unclear. The DNA end lines up better with TRBJ2-7; the J call may be wrong. Germline V gene data show CDR1 as LGHDT and CDR2 as YNNKEL (reference sequence). The CDR3 extends over 16 amino acids. CDR3 loop: CASSQDPTRASYEQYF. The CDR3 DNA follows: TGTGCCAGCAGCCAAGATCCCACCCGTGCCTCCTACGAGCAGTACTTC.